The clone carrying this T cell receptor beta chain turned up a few times. CDR1 is GTSNPN, CDR2 SVGIG, per germline (reference sequence). V was pared by 4 bases and J by 3 bases, with 6 bases between. The CDR3 is 12 residues long. TCRdb ran MiXCR on the RT-PCR reads and lists one entry per CDR3 protein. The sample lists about 680,000 distinct CDR3 sequences; 14% were seen once. The sequence came from a female donor in good health, serving as a healthy control. Source material: memory CD4+ T cells from blood. The chain uses TRBV30 and TRBJ2-2, with D possibly being TRBD1 (6 bases). The CDR3 DNA reads TGTGCCTGGAACAGGGACACCGGGGAGCTGTTTTTT. This codes for CAWNRDTGELFF.